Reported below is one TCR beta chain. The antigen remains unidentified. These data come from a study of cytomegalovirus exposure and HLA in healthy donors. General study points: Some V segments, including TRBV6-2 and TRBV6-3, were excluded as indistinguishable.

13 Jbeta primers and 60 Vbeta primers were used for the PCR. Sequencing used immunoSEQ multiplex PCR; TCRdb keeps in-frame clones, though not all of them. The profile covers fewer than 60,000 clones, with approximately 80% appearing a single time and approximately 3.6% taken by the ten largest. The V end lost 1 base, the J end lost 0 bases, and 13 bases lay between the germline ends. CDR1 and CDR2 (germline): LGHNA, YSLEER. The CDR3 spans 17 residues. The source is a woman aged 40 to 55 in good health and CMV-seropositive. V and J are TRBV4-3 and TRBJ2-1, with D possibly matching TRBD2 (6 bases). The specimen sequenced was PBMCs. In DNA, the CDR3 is TGCGCCAGCAGCCAAGGTCCGGGGAGGAGCTCCTACAATGAGCAGTTCTTC. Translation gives CASSQGPGRSSYNEQFF.